This T cell receptor (beta chain) was identified during a study of human T cells and chemical hapten exposure. Notes on the study in general: Significantly more large CDR3 similarity clusters arose among expanded TCRs than among controls. Patch test score showed a positive correlation with PT1 expanded TCR counts.

The CDR3 is made up of 19 amino acids. V dropped 5 bases and J dropped 1 base, with 24 bases sitting between them. The study used a library that attached unique molecular identifiers to individual cDNA molecules. Original handling: Per sample, the median was approximately 96,000 TCRs, with values from roughly 23,000 to 640,000. TCRdb ran MiXCR on the RACE reads and lists one entry per CDR3 protein. The V and J calls reflect TCRdb's pipeline rather than the authors' work. The data contain 350,000 to 450,000 distinct CDR3 sequences, around 5.5% of them singletons. This clonotype was seen repeatedly, ten times or more. The target antigen is unknown. As to time point: pre-sensitization, week 0. Treatment described: therapeutic diphenylcyclopropenone sensitization with weekly scalp DPC.

The sample was whole blood, taken in connection with sensitization to the hapten diphenylcyclopropenone (DPC). This sequence joins TRBV12-3 or TRBV12-4 and TRBJ2-1; D ambiguous. This receptor was obtained from a woman aged 50 to 60 with alopecia areata. Some clones in this sample may be carry-over from other donors' samples. The CDR3, as DNA: TGTGCCAGCAGTGCGCTAAGCCCTGGGATGGGGTGGTCCTACAATGAGCAGTTCTTC. Amino acids: CASSALSPGMGWSYNEQFF.